A single sample gave rise to the 2 T cell receptor beta chains below, sequenced in a study of T cells in Graves' hyperthyroidism and ophthalmopathy. RNA transcripts yielded amplified TCR beta CDR3 regions. Initially, a first-round RT-PCR of the TCR CDR3 employed the HTBI primer set. TCRdb reprocessed the multiplex PCR reads with MiXCR, giving one entry per CDR3 protein. The sample yields under 650,000 distinct CDR3 sequences, around 15% seen once. The sample consisted of blood. The source of these receptors is a woman in her twenties or thirties with Graves' hyperthyroidism.

This clonotype was counted ten times or more. This chain links TRBV20-1 with TRBJ1-1; D remains ambiguous. The CDR3 runs to 13 residues. Germline CDR1 is DFQATT and CDR2 is SNEGSKA (reference sequence). Deletions cut 2 bases from V and 1 base from J, with 8 bases between. The CDR3 region is CSARPTENTEAFF. CDR3 DNA sequence: TGCAGTGCTAGACCTACAGAGAACACTGAAGCTTTCTTT.

This clonotype appeared many times. V is TRBV18 and J is TRBJ2-1, with TRBD2 as a possible D gene (5 bases). V was clipped by 3 bases and J by 4 bases, with 13 bases between them. Germline values: CDR1 KGHSH, CDR2 LQKENI. This CDR3 is 15 amino acids long. The CDR3 protein is CASSPALGTYNEQFF. CDR3 DNA sequence: TGTGCCAGCTCACCGGCACTAGGCACTTACAATGAGCAGTTCTTC.